Sequencing of this TCR beta chain was carried out in a study of Graves' ophthalmopathy and Graves' hyperthyroidism. General study points: The model forecast ophthalmopathy progression, reaching roughly 70% sensitivity and approximately 79% specificity.

Deletions cut 0 bases from V and 11 bases from J, with 13 bases between. This CDR3 region has 13 residues. CDR1 LGHNA and CDR2 YNFKEQ come from the germline V gene. Eligible hyperthyroidism cases comprised new diagnoses of under 2 months' duration in individuals aged 18 to 65. Amplification of TCR beta CDR3 regions used RNA transcripts. Second-round multiplex PCR came after first-round RT-PCR with HTBI primers. TCRdb redid the calling of the multiplex PCR reads with MiXCR, one entry per CDR3 protein. Among around 1.1 million distinct CDR3 sequences listed, about 35% were seen once. This clonotype has more than one count but fewer than ten. Its cognate antigen is unknown.

This clonotype was sampled from an adult man with Graves' hyperthyroidism. V is TRBV4-2 and J is TRBJ1-1, with a tentative D call TRBD1 (6 bases). Source material: peripheral blood or thyroid tissue (not recorded which). The CDR3 DNA is TGTGCCAGCAGCCAAGATCAACAGGGCCGGGCTTTCTTT. The encoded protein is CASSQDQQGRAFF.